The 26 T cell receptor beta chains presented below share a single source sample, sequenced in a study of blood T cell repertoires in COVID-19. The table came from immunoSEQ multiplex PCR; TCRdb's copy has only in-frame clones and leaves some out. The top ten clones hold around 11% of a sample with under 100,000 clones, over 80% of them seen once. Sequencing used peripheral blood. All receptors come from a woman in her seventies with active or convalescent COVID-19.

J is TRBJ1-4 and V is TRBV6-5; D uncertain. V was pared by 4 bases and J by 8 bases, with 17 bases between. Germline V gene sequence: CDR1 MNHEY, CDR2 SVGAGI. This CDR3 has 15 amino acids. CDR3 in amino acids: CASSSQLLGGEKLFF. As DNA, the CDR3 is TGTGCCAGCAGTTCCCAGCTACTGGGAGGAGAAAAACTGTTTTTT.

The gene calls are TRBV7-9 and TRBJ1-1; TRBD1 might be the D (5 bases). This CDR3 has 13 residues. The V end lost 5 bases, the J end lost 2 bases, and 9 bases lay between the germline ends. CDR1 is SEHNR, CDR2 FQNEAQ, per germline (reference sequence). The CDR3 bases are TGTGCCAGCAGCCGGGACTCTAACACTGAAGCTTTCTTT. Amino acid sequence: CASSRDSNTEAFF.

The rearrangement links TRBV2 to TRBJ1-3; TRBD1 matches 9 bases. Germline lookup yields CDR1 SNHLY and CDR2 FYNNEI. The CDR3 totals 20 residues. The ends lost 0 bases at V and 1 base at J; junction bases unmatched: 13. CDR3 loop: CASSEAGQGLSWSSGNTIYF. As DNA, the CDR3 is TGTGCCAGCAGTGAAGCGGGACAGGGTTTATCATGGAGTTCTGGAAACACCATATATTTT. Based on the CDR3 plus reference TRBV2 and TRBJ1-3, the full variable domain is EPEVTQTPSHQVTQMGQEVILRCVPISNHLYFYWYRQILGQKVEFLVSFYNNEISEKSEIFDDQFSVERPDGSNFTLKIRSTKLEDSAMYFCASSEAGQGLSWSSGNTIYFGEGSWLTVV.

The chain has TRBV4-3 and TRBJ2-3; 8 bases match TRBD1. CDR1 and CDR2 from the germline V gene are LGHNA and YSLEER. V dropped 1 base and J dropped 5; count of bases not matched to a gene: 8. The CDR3 extends over 16 amino acids. The CDR3 bases are TGCGCCAGCAGCCAAGTGGCAGGGGGCGCGGTAGATACGCAGTATTTT. Translated: CASSQVAGGAVDTQYF.

The genes are TRBV10-3 and TRBJ1-5; D gene unclear. V lost 5 bases and J lost 1, with 21 bases in between. Germline V lookup: CDR1 ENHRY, CDR2 SYGVKD. CDR3 length: 18 amino acids. This CDR3 is CAISRSPSNLASNQPQHF. The CDR3 coding sequence is TGTGCCATCAGTCGTAGCCCATCCAACTTAGCGAGCAATCAGCCCCAGCATTTT.

This chain uses TRBV5-1 with TRBJ1-2, with 9 bases fitting TRBD1. CDR1 and CDR2 from the germline V gene are SGHRS and YFSETQ. The CDR3 runs 15 residues. V shed 4 bases and J 2 bases; nucleotides not matched to a gene: 6. This chain's CDR3 is CASSDSGTGNYGYTF. The DNA of the CDR3 is TGCGCCAGCAGCGACTCCGGGACAGGGAACTATGGCTACACCTTC.

The rearrangement uses TRBV13 and TRBJ1-2; 10 bases match TRBD1. Germline CDR1 reads PRHDT; CDR2 reads FYEKMQ (reference sequence). Losses at the gene ends were 6 bases for V and 4 bases for J; bases not matched to a gene: 11. This CDR3 region has 16 residues. The CDR3 DNA is TGTGCCAGCAGTACCGGGGGGGACAGGGGCCCCTATGGCTACACCTTC. Encoded protein: CASSTGGDRGPYGYTF.

The chain employs TRBV5-1 and TRBJ2-7; tentatively, D is TRBD2 (5 bases). Germline-derived CDR1 and CDR2 are SGHRS and YFSETQ. This CDR3 has 15 residues. V was clipped by 0 bases and J by 0 bases, with 10 bases between them. The CDR3 region has the DNA TGCGCCAGCAGCTTGGTTCCCGGACTCTCCTACGAGCAGTACTTC. Its protein is CASSLVPGLSYEQYF.

The chain couples TRBV5-1 to TRBJ2-1; a possible D gene is TRBD2 (6 bases). CDR1 SGHRS and CDR2 YFSETQ come from the germline V gene. This CDR3 is 15 amino acids long. Deletions cut 0 bases from V and 3 bases from J, with 10 bases between. For the CDR3, the DNA is TGCGCCAGCAGCTTGGTGACGGGGGTCTACAATGAGCAGTTCTTC. This translates into CASSLVTGVYNEQFF.

J is TRBJ2-1 and V is TRBV2, with TRBD1 matching over 8 bases. The germline gives CDR1 SNHLY, CDR2 FYNNEI. The length of the CDR3 is 14 residues. Losses at the gene ends were 3 bases for V and 4 bases for J; bases not matched to a gene: 2. The CDR3 sequence: CASSDRGRYNEQFF. The CDR3 bases are TGTGCCAGCAGTGACAGGGGGCGATACAATGAGCAGTTCTTC.

The chain carries TRBV13 and TRBJ1-2; 9 bases are a match to TRBD1. There are 14 residues in the CDR3. Germline CDR1 reads PRHDT; CDR2 reads FYEKMQ (reference sequence). V lost 4 bases to trimming and J lost 6 bases; unmatched junction nucleotides: 6. CDR3 protein: CASSSGQGGDGYTF. DNA of the CDR3: TGTGCCAGCAGCTCGGGACAGGGCGGCGATGGCTACACCTTC.

The CDR3 is CASSDSGGVEQFF. In nucleotides, the CDR3 is TGCGCCAGCAGTGATAGCGGGGGGGTTGAGCAGTTCTTC. The chain uses TRBV10-1 and TRBJ2-1; 11 positions agree with TRBD2. Germline V gene lookup returns CDR1 WNHNN and CDR2 SYGVQD (reference sequence). The CDR3 spans 13 residues. After removal of 3 bases from V and 9 bases from J, the junction contained 1 base not matched to a gene.

This rearrangement joins TRBV7-2 to TRBJ1-2, with a possible D match to TRBD1 (5 bases). V was shortened by 3 bases and J by 2 bases, with 13 bases between the two germline ends. From germline, CDR1 is SGHTA and CDR2 FQGNSA. The CDR3 contains 15 residues. The CDR3 reads CASSLSTGQNYGYTF. The CDR3, as DNA: TGTGCCAGCAGCTTGAGTACAGGACAAAACTATGGCTACACCTTC.

The J gene is TRBJ2-2, the V gene TRBV10-3; D gene ambiguous. This CDR3 spans 15 amino acids. Trimming removed 8 bases at V and 0 bases at J, with 13 bases between. The germline V gene has CDR1 ENHRY and CDR2 SYGVKD. The CDR3 loop reads CAILRSPPNTGELFF. The CDR3 DNA reads as TGTGCCATCTTGCGGTCGCCCCCGAACACCGGGGAGCTGTTTTTT.

The rearrangement joins TRBV28 to TRBJ2-3, with D tentatively TRBD1 (6 bases). Germline CDR1 reads MDHEN; CDR2 reads SYDVKM. V was pared by 7 bases and J by 6 bases, with 26 bases between. This CDR3 has 17 amino acids. As DNA, the CDR3 is TGTGCCAGCACCCCGTTAACCGGGACACGCCTGGGGGATACGCAGTATTTT. Its translation: CASTPLTGTRLGDTQYF.

The V call is TRBV7-6, the J call TRBJ1-4; D unclear. Germline assignment: CDR1 SGHVS and CDR2 FNYEAQ. V was trimmed by 7 bases and J by 0 bases, leaving 12 bases between them. CDR3 size: 15 residues. The CDR3 coding sequence is TGTGCCAGCACCCTCTCGAGGGCAACTAATGAAAAACTGTTTTTT. Translation: CASTLSRATNEKLFF.

This chain connects TRBV4-3 to TRBJ1-2, with unresolved D. There are 15 residues in the CDR3. V lost 0 bases and J 4 bases, leaving 12 bases between the germline ends. CDR1 is LGHNA, CDR2 YSLEER, per germline. This chain's CDR3 is CASSQEGGIGYGYTF. The CDR3 bases are TGCGCCAGCAGCCAAGAAGGAGGGATCGGCTATGGCTACACCTTC.

CDR3 sequence reads: CASSLYRGAEKLFF. CDR3 coding DNA: TGTGCCAGCAGTTTATACAGGGGGGCGGAAAAACTGTTTTTT. V and J are TRBV27 and TRBJ1-4; 8 bases are a match to TRBD1. V shed 1 base, J shed 8 bases, and the junction held 3 bases outside the gene matches. The germline CDR1 and CDR2 sequences are MNHEY and SMNVEV (reference sequence). The CDR3 is 14 residues long.

The CDR3 region is CASSSESYEQYF. The CDR3 DNA sequence: TGTGCCAGCAGTTCCGAGAGCTACGAGCAGTACTTC. The chain joins TRBV28 to TRBJ2-7; D is unresolved. V was shortened by 4 bases and J by 3 bases, with 7 bases between the two germline ends. Germline V gives CDR1 MDHEN, CDR2 SYDVKM. There are 12 residues in the CDR3.

The chain couples TRBV2 to TRBJ2-7; 7 bases fit TRBD1. The ends lost 6 bases at V and 3 bases at J; junction bases unmatched: 8. From germline, CDR1 is SNHLY and CDR2 FYNNEI. The CDR3 length is 14 residues. CDR3 residues: CASSWGQIFYEQYF. CDR3 in DNA: TGTGCCAGCAGCTGGGGACAGATCTTCTACGAGCAGTACTTC.

This clone was seen a handful of times. V gene TRBV12-3 or TRBV12-4 combines with J gene TRBJ2-2, with D unresolved. V was pared by 5 bases and J by 6 bases, with 10 bases between. This CDR3 comprises 13 residues. The CDR3 DNA follows: TGTGCCAGCAGTCTAATTAACGCCGGGGAGCTGTTTTTT. It specifies CASSLINAGELFF.

The V call is TRBV18, the J call TRBJ2-5, with TRBD1 matching over 9 bases. The CDR3 has 15 amino acids. The V gene's germline CDR1 is KGHSH and CDR2 LQKENI. The V gene end was trimmed by 4 bases and the J gene end by 2 bases; junction bases not matched to a gene: 5. In DNA form, the CDR3 reads TGTGCCAGCTCACGACTACAGGGGGCTCAAGAGACCCAGTACTTC. Translation gives CASSRLQGAQETQYF.

V is TRBV5-4 and J is TRBJ1-1; D may be TRBD1 (6 bases). Germline assignment: CDR1 SGHNT and CDR2 YYREEE (reference sequence). This CDR3 is built from 13 residues. Trimming removed 4 bases at V and 4 bases at J, with 11 bases between. CDR3 sequence (DNA): TGTGCCAGCAGCCAAGAACAGGGCACTGAAGCTTTCTTT. This encodes CASSQEQGTEAFF.

The J gene is TRBJ1-1, the V gene TRBV7-2; 7 nucleotides match TRBD1. The CDR3 is 15 residues long. The V gene's germline CDR1 is SGHTA and CDR2 FQGNSA. V dropped 5 bases and J dropped 1; count of bases not matched to a gene: 7. In nucleotides, the CDR3 is TGTGCCAGCAGCCTTACGACAGGGACGAACACTGAAGCTTTCTTT. Amino acids: CASSLTTGTNTEAFF.

This clone was counted between two and nine times. The chain employs TRBV6-2 or TRBV6-3 and TRBJ2-2; 9 bases match TRBD1. Germline V gives CDR1 MNHEY, CDR2 SVGEGT. There are 16 residues in the CDR3. V shed 3 bases, J shed 5 bases, and the junction held 7 bases outside the gene matches. In DNA, the CDR3 is TGTGCCAGCAGTTATGGGACAGGGAAAGGAACCGGGGAGCTGTTTTTT. Translated, it gives CASSYGTGKGTGELFF.

This clone was observed a few times. The chain carries TRBV2 and TRBJ2-6, with 9 bases aligning to TRBD1. The J segment lost 4 bases and the V segment lost 6 bases, leaving 7 bases of the junction unmatched. Germline V gene sequence: CDR1 SNHLY, CDR2 FYNNEI. The CDR3 has 16 amino acids. This CDR3 is CASSPGTGRGANVLTF. The CDR3 coding sequence is TGTGCCAGCAGCCCCGGGACAGGGAGAGGGGCCAACGTCCTGACTTTC.